The clone carrying this TCR beta chain was seen a handful of times. Its target is not known. Original analysis: Differences in CDR3 between clinicopathological groups were drawn on to build a classifier intended to discriminate distant-metastatic papillary thyroid cancer patients. TCRdb re-called clones via MiXCR from the PCR reads. These V and J calls are TCRdb output, not the study's own analysis. The table has about 32,000 clones, about 20% seen once; the top ten hold under 9.5%. The sample is drawn from a study of metastatic and nonmetastatic thyroid tumors. Turning to the study itself: For malignant and benign thyroid patients, tumor or nodule tissue and blood were the sources whose repertoires were compared. Study outcomes and limitations: Across blood and tumor, TCR beta diversity in malignant thyroid tumors was reportedly significantly higher than in benign nodules.

Every patient underwent thyroid surgery untreated. V lost 1 base and J lost 5, with 12 bases in between. Germline V gives CDR1 LNHDA, CDR2 SQIVND (reference sequence). CDR3 length: 14 amino acids. This chain joins TRBV19 and TRBJ2-7; D gene uncertain. This clonotype was sampled from a female donor with papillary thyroid cancer or a benign thyroid nodule (not recorded which). Some clones in this sample may be carry-over from other donors' samples. The specimen sequenced was blood. CDR3 in amino acids: CASSIGRQFHEQYF. In DNA form, the CDR3 reads TGTGCCAGTAGTATAGGCAGGCAGTTCCACGAGCAGTACTTC.